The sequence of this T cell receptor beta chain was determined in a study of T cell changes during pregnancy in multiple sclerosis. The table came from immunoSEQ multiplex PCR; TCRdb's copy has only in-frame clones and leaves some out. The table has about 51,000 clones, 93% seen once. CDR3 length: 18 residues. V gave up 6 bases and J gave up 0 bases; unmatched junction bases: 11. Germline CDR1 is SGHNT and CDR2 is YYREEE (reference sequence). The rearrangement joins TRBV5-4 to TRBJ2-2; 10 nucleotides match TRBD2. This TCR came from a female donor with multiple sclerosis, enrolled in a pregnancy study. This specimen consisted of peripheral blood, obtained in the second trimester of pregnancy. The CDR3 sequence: CASTLGWTSGSNTGELFF. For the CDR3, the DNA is TGTGCCAGCACCCTTGGATGGACTAGCGGCTCGAACACCGGGGAGCTGTTTTTT.